This T cell receptor (beta chain) was captured by sequencing in a study of blood T cell repertoires in COVID-19. Turning to the study itself: Italy, Spain and the United States were the sources of the convalescent and acute COVID-19 samples.

Methods used by the authors: Amplification with reference gene primers provided the estimates of nucleated cell counts. Clones were sequenced by immunoSEQ multiplex PCR, and TCRdb holds only the in-frame ones, with some missing. That table furnishes V, J and clone size, whereas the DNA furnished D and trimming. The table has 200,000 to 250,000 clones, over 80% seen once; the top ten hold around 1.3%. The germline CDR1 and CDR2 sequences are KGHSH and LQKENI. The CDR3 covers 14 residues. V gave up 0 bases and J gave up 1 base, with 6 bases separating them. Comment on this clone: This specimen includes other DNA sequences encoding the same CDR3.

Seattle researchers signed up patients amid active infection and tracked them longitudinally. The V and J genes are TRBV18 and TRBJ1-1; D is possibly TRBD1 (6 bases). The sample comprised peripheral blood. This clonotype was obtained from a woman younger than 45 with COVID-19, enrolled during active disease. The CDR3 loop is CASSPPGANTEAFF. CDR3 nucleotides: TGTGCCAGCTCACCACCGGGGGCGAACACTGAAGCTTTCTTT.